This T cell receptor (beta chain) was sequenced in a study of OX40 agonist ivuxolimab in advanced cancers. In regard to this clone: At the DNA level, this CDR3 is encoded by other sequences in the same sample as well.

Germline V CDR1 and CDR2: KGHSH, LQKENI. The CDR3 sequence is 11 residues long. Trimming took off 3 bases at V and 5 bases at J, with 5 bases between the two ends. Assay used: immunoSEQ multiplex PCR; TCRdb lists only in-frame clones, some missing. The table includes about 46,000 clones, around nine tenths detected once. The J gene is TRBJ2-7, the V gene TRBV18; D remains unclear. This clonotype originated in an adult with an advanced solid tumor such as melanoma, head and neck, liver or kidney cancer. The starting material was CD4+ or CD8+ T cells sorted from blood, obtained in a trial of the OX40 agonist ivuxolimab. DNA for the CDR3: TGTGCCAGCTCACCGCAGGACGAGCAGTACTTC. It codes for CASSPQDEQYF.